The 20 T cell receptor beta chains below all came from one sample that was sequenced in a study of T cell repertoires in cytomegalovirus infection (dated by TCRdb to about 2019). The listed sequencing device is Illumina HiSeq 1500. TCRdb reworked the public reads: Q25 trimming with fastp, MiXCR clone assembly, productive beta chains retained. Each CDR3 protein gets just one entry, which takes the most common genes and DNA from the rows behind it. The sample yields 500,000 or so distinct CDR3 sequences; approximately 15% were counted once. The ten largest make up 20% to 30% of the sample. Sequences were obtained from CD8+ T cells from PBMCs. The receptors originated from a human donor in good health (CMV status not recorded). Some clones in this sample may be carry-over from other donors' samples.

This clonotype occurred a few times. V usage is TRBV27 and J usage is TRBJ1-6; TRBD1 aligns across 8 bases. The junction had 4 bases not matched to a gene; V was cut back by 6 bases and J by 6 bases. The CDR3 has 14 amino acids. Germline CDR1 is MNHEY and CDR2 is SMNVEV (reference sequence). This CDR3 is CASSSTGVNSPLHF. The CDR3 bases are TGTGCCAGCAGCTCGACAGGGGTTAATTCACCCCTCCACTTT.

A few counts support this clonotype. The chain combines TRBV5-5 with TRBJ2-1; D unclear. The germline gives CDR1 SGHKS, CDR2 YYEKEE (reference sequence). The length of the CDR3 is 16 residues. Trimming took 4 bases from V and 5 from J, leaving 19 bases between them. CDR3: CASSTPPAGPHNEQFF. CDR3 DNA: TGTGCCAGCAGCACCCCCCCGGCCGGGCCCCACAATGAGCAGTTCTTC. The whole variable domain, remainder taken from reference TRBV5-5 and TRBJ2-1, is DAGVTQSPTHLIKTRGQQVTLRCSPISGHKSVSWYQQVLGQGPQFIFQYYEKEERGRGNFPDRFSARQFPNYSSELNVNALLLGDSALYLCASSTPPAGPHNEQFFGPGTRLTVL.

This clonotype showed up just once. V usage is TRBV3-1 and J usage is TRBJ1-1; weak D call: TRBD1 (5 bases). The CDR3 runs to 17 residues. The germline CDR1 and CDR2 sequences are LGHDT and YNNKEL (reference sequence). Trimming took off 0 bases at V and 0 bases at J, with 14 bases between the two ends. DNA of the CDR3: TGTGCCAGCAGCCAAGATCGGGGGTGGAGGATGAACACTGAAGCTTTCTTT. Protein sequence: CASSQDRGWRMNTEAFF.

This clonotype was seen repeatedly, ten times or more. The chain carries TRBV7-8 and TRBJ1-5; 8 bases line up with TRBD1. V was clipped by 5 bases and J by 2 bases; unmatched bases: 20. The CDR3 runs to 20 residues. Germline CDR1 SGHVS, CDR2 FQNEAQ. The CDR3 loop reads CASSPYMDRAPRYGNQPQHF. CDR3 nucleotide sequence: TGTGCCAGCAGCCCCTATATGGACAGGGCTCCACGTTATGGCAATCAGCCCCAGCATTTT.

The DNA for the CDR3 is TGTGCCAGCAGCCAAGATAGGGAGGGAGACATTCAGTACTTC. Translation: CASSQDREGDIQYF. This chain uses TRBV14 with TRBJ2-4, with TRBD2 identical over 7 bases. With 0 bases clipped from V and 8 bases from J, the junction kept 4 bases outside the gene matches. This CDR3 contains 14 residues. Germline CDR1 SGHDN, CDR2 FVKESK.

This chain joins TRBV7-9 and TRBJ1-2; D is perhaps TRBD1 (5 bases). Germline loops: CDR1 SEHNR, CDR2 FQNEAQ (reference sequence). V was cut by 6 bases and J by 8 bases, with 16 bases left in between. The CDR3 spans 13 residues. The CDR3 loop reads CASSPGAGKGYTF. Written as DNA, the CDR3 is TGTGCCAGCAGTCCCGGGGCAGGGAAGGGCTACACCTTC. Together with reference TRBV7-9 and TRBJ1-2, the CDR3 gives the full variable domain: DTGVSQNPRHKITKRGQNVTFRCDPISEHNRLYWYRQTLGQGPEFLTYFQNEAQLEKSRLLSDRFSAERPKGSFSTLEIQRTEQGDSAMYLCASSPGAGKGYTFGSGTRLTVV.

This clonotype was seen a few times. This chain joins TRBV6-5 and TRBJ2-5, with TRBD2 identical over 8 bases. V lost 6 bases, J lost 1 base, and 4 bases stayed unmatched. This CDR3 has 14 amino acids. Germline V gives CDR1 MNHEY, CDR2 SVGAGI. The CDR3 reads CASRSGGAQETQYF. The CDR3 region has the DNA TGTGCCAGCAGGTCGGGAGGGGCCCAAGAGACCCAGTACTTC.

In this sample, this clonotype turned up many times. This chain joins TRBV7-9 and TRBJ2-3; no definite D call. The CDR3 sequence is 17 residues long. Trimming removed 5 bases from V and 4 bases from J, with 22 bases in between. CDR1 and CDR2 from the germline V gene are SEHNR and FQNEAQ (reference sequence). CDR3: CASSPLGQNTASDTQYF. The CDR3 region has the DNA TGTGCCAGCAGCCCGCTGGGCCAGAACACAGCATCAGATACGCAGTATTTT.

The sample holds many counts of this clonotype. The rearrangement joins TRBV7-8 to TRBJ2-3; 14 bases fit TRBD2. Germline V gives CDR1 SGHVS, CDR2 FQNEAQ. Trimming removed 3 bases from V and 5 bases from J; junction bases left unmatched: 4. The CDR3 runs to 16 residues. In DNA, the CDR3 is TGTGCCAGCAGCTTGGGACTAGCGGGAGTAGTAGATACGCAGTATTTT. As protein: CASSLGLAGVVDTQYF.

V usage is TRBV7-3 and J usage is TRBJ2-5; 9 bases are shared with TRBD2. V lost 5 bases and J lost 4; bases outside the gene matches: 17. Germline V gene lookup returns CDR1 SGHTA and CDR2 FQGTGA. CDR3 size: 18 residues. CDR3 loop: CASSPSHLVAGVRETQYF. The DNA of the CDR3 is TGTGCCAGCAGCCCCTCGCACCTAGTAGCGGGAGTACGAGAGACCCAGTACTTC.

This clonotype showed up just a few times. The chain carries TRBV7-8 and TRBJ1-6; D ambiguous. Germline CDR1 is SGHVS and CDR2 is FQNEAQ. CDR3 length equals 14 residues. Trimming removed 5 bases at V and 10 bases at J, with 15 bases between. The CDR3 loop reads CASSPPGGGSPLHF. CDR3 sequence (DNA): TGTGCCAGCAGCCCCCCAGGCGGAGGGTCACCCCTCCACTTT.

The chain has TRBV20-1 and TRBJ2-7; D uncertain. Germline CDR1 and CDR2: DFQATT and SNEGSKA (reference sequence). This CDR3 spans 14 amino acids. V was clipped by 6 bases and J by 3 bases, with 18 bases between them. Written as DNA, the CDR3 is TGCAGTGCGATCCCGGGCCCCGGAGACTACGAGCAGTACTTC. Encoded protein: CSAIPGPGDYEQYF.

This clonotype appeared many times. CDR3 sequence (DNA): TGTGCCAGCAGCTTAAGCCGGCAGGGGAAAAACATTCAGTACTTC. It is translated as CASSLSRQGKNIQYF. The V gene is TRBV11-2, the J gene TRBJ2-4; D is possibly TRBD1 (6 bases). The CDR3 sequence is 15 residues long. The germline V and J ends were trimmed by 2 bases and 4 bases, with 12 bases remaining between them. Per the germline V gene, CDR1 is SGHAT and CDR2 is FQNNGV.

At least ten counts were recorded for this clonotype. The chain carries TRBV19 and TRBJ1-5; 10 nucleotides align to TRBD1. This CDR3 contains 18 residues. The germline CDR1 and CDR2 sequences are LNHDA and SQIVND (reference sequence). J was trimmed by 0 bases and V by 5 bases; bases with no gene match: 10. In nucleotides, the CDR3 is TGTGCCAGTAGTGTCCGGGACAGGGGTGGTTATAGCAATCAGCCCCAGCATTTT. This encodes CASSVRDRGGYSNQPQHF.

This clonotype was seen a handful of times. The CDR3 DNA is TGTGCCAGCAGCGCCGGAGCTGATAATGAGCAGTTCTTC. Translated: CASSAGADNEQFF. This chain links TRBV7-9 with TRBJ2-1; D call uncertain. Per the germline V gene, CDR1 is SEHNR and CDR2 is FQNEAQ (reference sequence). The CDR3 length is 13 residues. The V gene lost 5 bases and the J gene lost 7 bases, with 12 bases spanning the gap.

V gene TRBV20-1 combines with J gene TRBJ1-2, with 7 bases that match TRBD1. The trim removed 0 bases at V and 6 bases at J, leaving 7 bases unmatched. CDR1 DFQATT and CDR2 SNEGSKA come from the germline V gene (reference sequence). The CDR3 has 14 residues. CDR3: CSARDQQGGDGYTF. The CDR3 DNA reads as TGCAGTGCTAGAGATCAGCAGGGGGGGGATGGCTACACCTTC.

The chain uses TRBV5-1 and TRBJ2-3, with 7 bases aligning to TRBD1. CDR3 size: 16 residues. Per germline, CDR1 SGHRS and CDR2 YFSETQ. The V segment lost 3 bases and the J segment 3 bases; nucleotides outside the gene matches: 10. The chain's CDR3 is CASSSAGTATTDTQYF. The CDR3 DNA is TGCGCCAGCAGCTCGGCCGGGACAGCAACAACAGATACGCAGTATTTT.

At least ten counts were recorded for this clonotype. This rearrangement joins TRBV28 to TRBJ1-4; D is ambiguous. The CDR3 spans 14 residues. Trimming took off 5 bases at V and 0 bases at J, with 7 bases between the two ends. From germline, CDR1 is MDHEN and CDR2 SYDVKM. The CDR3 DNA sequence: TGTGCCAGCAGTCTAATCGCAACTAATGAAAAACTGTTTTTT. Translation: CASSLIATNEKLFF.

This clonotype showed up many times. The genes are TRBV7-8 and TRBJ2-1; 13 bases match TRBD2. The CDR3 contains 17 residues. Germline lookup yields CDR1 SGHVS and CDR2 FQNEAQ. The J segment lost 0 bases and the V segment lost 4 bases, leaving 3 bases of the junction unmatched. CDR3 protein: CASSSRTSGSSYNEQFF. DNA for the CDR3: TGTGCCAGCAGCTCGCGGACTAGCGGGAGCTCCTACAATGAGCAGTTCTTC.

This clonotype came up a few times. The rearrangement uses TRBV2 and TRBJ1-3, with D possibly TRBD1 on 5 matching bases. The CDR3 extends over 16 amino acids. Between the trimmed V and J ends, which lost 5 bases and 1 base, there was a span of 15 bases. The germline V gene encodes CDR1 SNHLY and CDR2 FYNNEI. The CDR3 coding sequence is TGTGCCAGCAGTCAAGTCAGCAGGGAATCTGGAAACACCATATATTTT. As protein: CASSQVSRESGNTIYF. Using reference TRBV2 and TRBJ1-3 for the parts outside the CDR3, the full variable domain is EPEVTQTPSHQVTQMGQEVILRCVPISNHLYFYWYRQILGQKVEFLVSFYNNEISEKSEIFDDQFSVERPDGSNFTLKIRSTKLEDSAMYFCASSQVSRESGNTIYFGEGSWLTVV.